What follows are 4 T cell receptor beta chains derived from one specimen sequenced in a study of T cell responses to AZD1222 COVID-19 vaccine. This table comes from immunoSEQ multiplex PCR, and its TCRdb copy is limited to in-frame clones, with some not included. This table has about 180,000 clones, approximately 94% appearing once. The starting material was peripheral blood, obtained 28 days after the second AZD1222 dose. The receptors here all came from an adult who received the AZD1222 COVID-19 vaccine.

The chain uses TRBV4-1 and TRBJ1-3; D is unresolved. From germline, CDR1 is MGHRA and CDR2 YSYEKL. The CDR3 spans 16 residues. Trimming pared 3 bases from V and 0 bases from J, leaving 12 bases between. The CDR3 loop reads CASSQGDGDSGNTIYF. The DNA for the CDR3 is TGCGCCAGCAGCCAGGGAGACGGGGACTCTGGAAACACCATATATTTT.

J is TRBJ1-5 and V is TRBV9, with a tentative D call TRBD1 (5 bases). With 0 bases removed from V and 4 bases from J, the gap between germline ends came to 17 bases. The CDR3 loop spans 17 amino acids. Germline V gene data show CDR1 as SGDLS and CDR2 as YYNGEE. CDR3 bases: TGTGCCAGCAGCGTAGGGTGGGGACCTCCAAGAAATCAGCCCCAGCATTTT. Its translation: CASSVGWGPPRNQPQHF.

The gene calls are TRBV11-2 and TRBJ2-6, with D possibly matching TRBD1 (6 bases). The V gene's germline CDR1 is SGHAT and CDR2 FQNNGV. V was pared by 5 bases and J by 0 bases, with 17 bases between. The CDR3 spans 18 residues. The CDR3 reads CASSPGVRPNSGANVLTF. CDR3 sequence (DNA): TGTGCCAGCAGCCCAGGGGTCCGCCCGAACTCTGGGGCCAACGTCCTGACTTTC.

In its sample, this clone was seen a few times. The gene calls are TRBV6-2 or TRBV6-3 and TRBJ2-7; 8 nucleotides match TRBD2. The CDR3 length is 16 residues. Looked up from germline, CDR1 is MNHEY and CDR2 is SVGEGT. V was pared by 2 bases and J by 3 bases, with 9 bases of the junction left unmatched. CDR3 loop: CASSYRLGGGIYEQYF. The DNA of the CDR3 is TGTGCCAGCAGTTACAGGCTGGGCGGGGGGATCTACGAGCAGTACTTC.